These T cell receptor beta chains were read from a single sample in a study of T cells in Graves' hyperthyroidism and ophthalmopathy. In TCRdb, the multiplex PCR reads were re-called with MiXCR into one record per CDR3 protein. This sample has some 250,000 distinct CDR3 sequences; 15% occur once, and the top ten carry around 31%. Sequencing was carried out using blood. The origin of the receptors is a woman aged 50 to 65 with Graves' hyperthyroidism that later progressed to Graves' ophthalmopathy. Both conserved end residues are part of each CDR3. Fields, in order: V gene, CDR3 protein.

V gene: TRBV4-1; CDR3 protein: CASSQPDRGLYEQYF
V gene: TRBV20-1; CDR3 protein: CSAIVAIGTNEQFF
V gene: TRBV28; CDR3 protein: CATNLQGLGTDTQYF
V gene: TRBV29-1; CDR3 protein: CSVDGRGFHEQYF
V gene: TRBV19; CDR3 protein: CASSIGLAGTGTQYF
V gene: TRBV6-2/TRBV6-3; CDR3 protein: CASTRRGVEWWGYTF
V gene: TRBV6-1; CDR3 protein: CASSSNSVDYNSPLHF
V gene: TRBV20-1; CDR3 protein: CSAQDPGTGTDTEAFF
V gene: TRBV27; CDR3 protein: CASSPVGQLMNTEAFF
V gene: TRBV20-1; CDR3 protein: CSAKANEQFF
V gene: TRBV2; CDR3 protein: CASSEDRAYGYTF
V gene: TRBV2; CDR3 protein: CASSAGSYQPQHF
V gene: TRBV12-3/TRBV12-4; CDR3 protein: CASSLVLAGSYEQYF
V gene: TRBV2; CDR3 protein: CASSVGGTSEYEQYF
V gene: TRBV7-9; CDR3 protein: CARPGAPDTGELFF
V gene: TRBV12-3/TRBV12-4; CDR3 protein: CASRLADSYEQYF
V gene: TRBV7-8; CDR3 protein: CASRYGTSGMVGETQYF
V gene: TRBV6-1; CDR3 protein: CASSPWDLADNYGYTF
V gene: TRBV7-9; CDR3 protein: CASHSSGNTIYF
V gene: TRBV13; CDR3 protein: CASSQTSGVSYEQYF
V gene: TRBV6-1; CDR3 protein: CASSFPIAGGPNEQFF
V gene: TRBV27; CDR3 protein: CASSSLGGPGELFF
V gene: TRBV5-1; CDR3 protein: CASSFTGTSTDTQYF